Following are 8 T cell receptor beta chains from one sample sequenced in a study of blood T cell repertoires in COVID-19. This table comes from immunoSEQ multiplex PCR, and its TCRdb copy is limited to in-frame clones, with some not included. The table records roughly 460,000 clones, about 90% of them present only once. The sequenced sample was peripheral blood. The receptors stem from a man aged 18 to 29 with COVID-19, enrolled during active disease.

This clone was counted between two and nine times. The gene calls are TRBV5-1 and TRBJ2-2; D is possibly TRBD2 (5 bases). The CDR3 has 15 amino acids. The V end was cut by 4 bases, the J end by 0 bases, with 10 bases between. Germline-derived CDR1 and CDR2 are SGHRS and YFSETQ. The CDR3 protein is CASSISGTNTGELFF. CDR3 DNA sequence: TGCGCCAGCAGCATTTCCGGGACGAACACCGGGGAGCTGTTTTTT. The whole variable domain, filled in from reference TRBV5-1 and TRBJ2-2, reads KAGVTQTPRYLIKTRGQQVTLSCSPISGHRSVSWYQQTPGQGLQFLFEYFSETQRNKGNFPGRFSGRQFSNSRSEMNVSTLELGDSALYLCASSISGTNTGELFFGEGSRLTVL.

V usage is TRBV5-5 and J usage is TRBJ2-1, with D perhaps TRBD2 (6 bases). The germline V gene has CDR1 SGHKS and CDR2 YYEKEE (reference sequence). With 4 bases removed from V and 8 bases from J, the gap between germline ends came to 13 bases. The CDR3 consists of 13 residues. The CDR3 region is CASSREGRHEQFF. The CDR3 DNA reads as TGTGCCAGCAGCCGTGAGGGGAGGCATGAGCAGTTCTTC.

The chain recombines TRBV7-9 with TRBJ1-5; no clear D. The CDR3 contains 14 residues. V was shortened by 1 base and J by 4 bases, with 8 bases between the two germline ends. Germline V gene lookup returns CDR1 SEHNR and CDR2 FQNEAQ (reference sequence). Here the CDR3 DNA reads TGTGCCAGCAGCTTAGAGGCGGGGAATCAGCCCCAGCATTTT. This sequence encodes CASSLEAGNQPQHF.

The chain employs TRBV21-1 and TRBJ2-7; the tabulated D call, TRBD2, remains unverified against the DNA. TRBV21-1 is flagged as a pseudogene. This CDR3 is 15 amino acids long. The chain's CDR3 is CASSKEVGGDCEQYF. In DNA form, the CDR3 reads TGTGCCAGCAGCAAAGAGGTTGGAGGGGATTGCGAGCAGTACTTC.

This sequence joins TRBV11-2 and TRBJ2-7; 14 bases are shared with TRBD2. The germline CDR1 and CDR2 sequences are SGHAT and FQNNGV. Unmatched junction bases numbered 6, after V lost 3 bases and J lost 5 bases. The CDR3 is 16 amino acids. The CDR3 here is CASSFLGTSGSHEQYF. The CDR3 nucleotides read TGTGCCAGCAGCTTCCTCGGGACTAGCGGGAGTCACGAGCAGTACTTC.

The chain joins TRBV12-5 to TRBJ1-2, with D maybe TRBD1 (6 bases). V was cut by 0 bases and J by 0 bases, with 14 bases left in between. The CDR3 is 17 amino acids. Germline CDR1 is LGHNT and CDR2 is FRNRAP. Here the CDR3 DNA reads TGTGCTAGTGGTTTGGTCCCCTCAAACAGGGCTAACTATGGCTACACCTTC. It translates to CASGLVPSNRANYGYTF. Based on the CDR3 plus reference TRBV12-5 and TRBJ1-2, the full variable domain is DARVTQTPRHKVTEMGQEVTMRCQPILGHNTVFWYRQTMMQGLELLAYFRNRAPLDDSGMPKDRFSAEMPDATLATLKIQPSEPRDSAVYFCASGLVPSNRANYGYTFGSGTRLTVV.

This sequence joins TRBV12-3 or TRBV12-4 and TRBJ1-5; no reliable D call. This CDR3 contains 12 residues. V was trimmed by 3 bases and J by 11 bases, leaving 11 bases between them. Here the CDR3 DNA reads TGTGCCAGCAGTTTTACCGGTGTGACCCAGCATTTT. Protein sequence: CASSFTGVTQHF.

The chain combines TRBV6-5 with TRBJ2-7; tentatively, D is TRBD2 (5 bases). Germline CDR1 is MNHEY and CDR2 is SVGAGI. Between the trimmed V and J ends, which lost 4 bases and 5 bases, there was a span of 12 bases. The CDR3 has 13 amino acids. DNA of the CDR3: TGTGCCAGCAGTTGGGGAGACAAGAACGAGCAGTACTTC. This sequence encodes CASSWGDKNEQYF.